This is a list of T cell receptor beta chains from one sample in a study of blood T cells in healthy people across ages. TCRdb reanalysed the 5' RACE reads using MiXCR and keeps one entry per CDR3 protein. The table records over 1,300,000 distinct CDR3 sequences, around 59% of them present only once. The sequencing input was blood. These receptors originate from a man between 18 and 35 years old in good health. CDR3s include the opening cysteine and the closing phenylalanine or tryptophan. A D gene is named only where the DNA matches it firmly. Clone sizes are given selectively: once, few, many, or a class where the clone is expanded.

clone size: few
D gene: TRBD2
J gene: TRBJ2-3
CDR3 length: 16
V gene: TRBV7-2
CDR3 protein: CASVRLAGGGADTQYF
CDR3 DNA: TGTGCCAGCGTGAGACTAGCGGGAGGGGGTGCAGATACGCAGTATTTT

clone size: NA
D gene: NA
J gene: TRBJ2-1
CDR3 length: 14
V gene: TRBV20-1
CDR3 protein: CSASLPRAYNEQFF
CDR3 DNA: TGCAGTGCCTCACTACCCCGGGCTTACAATGAGCAGTTCTTC

clone size: NA
D gene: NA
J gene: TRBJ2-1
CDR3 length: 11
V gene: TRBV30
CDR3 protein: CAWSVKYEQFF
CDR3 DNA: TGTGCCTGGAGTGTAAAGTATGAGCAGTTCTTC

clone size: many
D gene: NA
J gene: TRBJ2-1
CDR3 length: 12
V gene: TRBV7-9
CDR3 protein: CASSPSRNEQFF
CDR3 DNA: TGTGCCAGCAGCCCCTCTAGGAATGAGCAGTTCTTC

clone size: NA
D gene: NA
J gene: TRBJ2-3
CDR3 length: 15
V gene: TRBV7-2
CDR3 protein: CASSPGRFSTDTQYF
CDR3 DNA: TGTGCCAGCAGCCCGGGAAGGTTTAGCACAGATACGCAGTATTTT

clone size: once
D gene: NA
J gene: TRBJ2-5
CDR3 length: 15
V gene: TRBV12-3/TRBV12-4
CDR3 protein: CASSLVWGERETQYF
CDR3 DNA: TGTGCCAGCAGTTTAGTTTGGGGGGAGAGGGAGACCCAGTACTTC

clone size: NA
D gene: NA
J gene: TRBJ2-3
CDR3 length: 15
V gene: TRBV25-1
CDR3 protein: CASSDLLGDTDTQYF
CDR3 DNA: TGTGCCAGCAGTGATCTCCTCGGGGACACAGATACGCAGTATTTT

clone size: NA
D gene: NA
J gene: TRBJ2-1
CDR3 length: 16
V gene: TRBV4-3
CDR3 protein: CASSPGSGTPNNEQFF
CDR3 DNA: TGCGCCAGCAGCCCAGGTTCCGGGACTCCTAACAATGAGCAGTTCTTC

clone size: NA
D gene: TRBD1
J gene: TRBJ2-7
CDR3 length: 15
V gene: TRBV9
CDR3 protein: CASSVVGTGFYEQYF
CDR3 DNA: TGTGCCAGCAGCGTAGTTGGGACAGGTTTCTACGAGCAGTACTTC

clone size: few
D gene: TRBD1
J gene: TRBJ2-7
CDR3 length: 17
V gene: TRBV20-1
CDR3 protein: CSARVLPDRAISYEQYF
CDR3 DNA: TGCAGTGCTAGAGTCCTACCGGACAGGGCGATCTCCTACGAGCAGTACTTC

clone size: NA
D gene: TRBD2
J gene: TRBJ2-3
CDR3 length: 16
V gene: TRBV5-1
CDR3 protein: CASSPMLAGVGDMQYF
CDR3 DNA: TGCGCCAGCAGCCCCATGCTAGCGGGAGTTGGAGATATGCAGTATTTT